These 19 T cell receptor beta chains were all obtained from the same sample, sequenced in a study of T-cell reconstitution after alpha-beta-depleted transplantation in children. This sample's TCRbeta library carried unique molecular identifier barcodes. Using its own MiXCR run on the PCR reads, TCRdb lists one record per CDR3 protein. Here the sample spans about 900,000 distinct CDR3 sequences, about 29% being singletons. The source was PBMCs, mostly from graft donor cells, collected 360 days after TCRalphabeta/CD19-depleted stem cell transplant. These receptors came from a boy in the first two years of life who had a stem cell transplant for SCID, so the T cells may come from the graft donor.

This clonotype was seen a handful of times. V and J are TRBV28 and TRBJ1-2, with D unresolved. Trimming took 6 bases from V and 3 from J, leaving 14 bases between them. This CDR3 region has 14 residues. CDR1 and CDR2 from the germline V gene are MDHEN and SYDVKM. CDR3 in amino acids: CASSPVSDDYGYTF. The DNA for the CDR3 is TGTGCCAGCAGCCCCGTTTCAGACGACTATGGCTACACCTTC.

Here the CDR3 reads CASSYTGDHNPGETQYF. The CDR3 DNA reads TGTGCCAGCAGCTATACAGGGGACCATAACCCGGGAGAGACCCAGTACTTC. V and J are TRBV7-9 and TRBJ2-5; 7 bases are a match to TRBD1. Germline-derived CDR1 and CDR2 are SEHNR and FQNEAQ (reference sequence). V was pared by 4 bases and J by 4 bases, with 15 bases of the junction left unmatched. The length of the CDR3 is 17 residues.

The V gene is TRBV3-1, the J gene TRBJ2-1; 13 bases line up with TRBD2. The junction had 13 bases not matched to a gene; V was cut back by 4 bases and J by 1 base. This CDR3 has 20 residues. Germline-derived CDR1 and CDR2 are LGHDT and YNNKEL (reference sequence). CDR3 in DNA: TGTGCCAGCAGCCCCGGACTAGCGGGGGCCAGGGGCCCATCCTACAATGAGCAGTTCTTC. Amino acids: CASSPGLAGARGPSYNEQFF.

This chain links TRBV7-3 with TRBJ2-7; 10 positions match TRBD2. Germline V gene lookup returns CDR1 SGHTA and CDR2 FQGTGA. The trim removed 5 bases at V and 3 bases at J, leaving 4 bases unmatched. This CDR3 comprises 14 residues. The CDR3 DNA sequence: TGTGCCAGCAGCAAAAGCGGGGGGGGCTACGAGCAGTACTTC. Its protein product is CASSKSGGGYEQYF.

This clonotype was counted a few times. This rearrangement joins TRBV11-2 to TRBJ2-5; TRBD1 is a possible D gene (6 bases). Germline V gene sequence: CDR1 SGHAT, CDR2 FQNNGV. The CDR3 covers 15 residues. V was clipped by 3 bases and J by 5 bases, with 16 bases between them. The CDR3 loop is CASSLSGVSGETQYF. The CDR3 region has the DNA TGTGCCAGCAGCTTGTCAGGGGTTTCGGGGGAGACCCAGTACTTC.

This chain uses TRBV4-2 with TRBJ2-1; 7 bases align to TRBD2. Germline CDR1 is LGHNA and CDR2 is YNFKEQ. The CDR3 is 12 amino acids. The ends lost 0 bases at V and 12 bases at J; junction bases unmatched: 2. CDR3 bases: TGTGCCAGCAGCCAAGATGCGGGAGTGCAGTTCTTC. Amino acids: CASSQDAGVQFF.

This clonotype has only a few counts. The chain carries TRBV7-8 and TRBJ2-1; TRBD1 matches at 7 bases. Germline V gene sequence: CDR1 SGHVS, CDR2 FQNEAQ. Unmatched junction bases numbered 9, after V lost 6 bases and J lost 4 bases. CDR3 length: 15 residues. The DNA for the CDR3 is TGTGCCAGCAGTTACCGGACAGGACCTTACAATGAGCAGTTCTTC. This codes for CASSYRTGPYNEQFF. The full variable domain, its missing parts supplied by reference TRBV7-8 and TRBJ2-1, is GAGVSQSPRYKVAKRGQDVALRCDPISGHVSLFWYQQALGQGPEFLTYFQNEAQLDKSGLPSDRFFAERPEGSVSTLKIQRTQQEDSAVYLCASSYRTGPYNEQFFGPGTRLTVL.

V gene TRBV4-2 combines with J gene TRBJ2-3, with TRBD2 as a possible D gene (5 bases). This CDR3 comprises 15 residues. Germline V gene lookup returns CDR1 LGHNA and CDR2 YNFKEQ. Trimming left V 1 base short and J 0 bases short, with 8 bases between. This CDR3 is CASSQARTSTDTQYF. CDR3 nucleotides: TGTGCCAGCAGCCAAGCCAGGACTAGCACAGATACGCAGTATTTT.

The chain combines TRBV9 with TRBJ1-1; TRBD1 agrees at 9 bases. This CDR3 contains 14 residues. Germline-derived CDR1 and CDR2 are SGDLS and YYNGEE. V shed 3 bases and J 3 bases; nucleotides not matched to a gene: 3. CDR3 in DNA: TGTGCCAGCAGCGGCGGACAGGGGTACACTGAAGCTTTCTTT. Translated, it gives CASSGGQGYTEAFF.

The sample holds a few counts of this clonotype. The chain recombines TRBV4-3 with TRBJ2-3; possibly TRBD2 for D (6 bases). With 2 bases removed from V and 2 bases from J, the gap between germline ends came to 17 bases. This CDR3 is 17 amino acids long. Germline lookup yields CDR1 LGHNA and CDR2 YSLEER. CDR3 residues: CASSQIRGGGDTDTQYF. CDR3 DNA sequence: TGCGCCAGCAGCCAAATCCGGGGAGGTGGGGACACAGATACGCAGTATTTT.

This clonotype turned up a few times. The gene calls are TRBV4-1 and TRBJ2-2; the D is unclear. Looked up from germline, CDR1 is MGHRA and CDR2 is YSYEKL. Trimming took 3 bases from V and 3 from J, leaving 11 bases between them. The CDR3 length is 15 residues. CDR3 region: CASSQPDSDTGELFF. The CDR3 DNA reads TGCGCCAGCAGCCAGCCCGATTCGGACACCGGGGAGCTGTTTTTT.

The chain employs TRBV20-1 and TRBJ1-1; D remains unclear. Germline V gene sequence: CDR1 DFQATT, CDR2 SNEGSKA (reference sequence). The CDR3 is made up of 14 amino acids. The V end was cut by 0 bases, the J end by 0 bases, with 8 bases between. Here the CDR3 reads CSARDPDLNTEAFF. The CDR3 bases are TGCAGTGCTAGAGATCCTGACTTGAACACTGAAGCTTTCTTT.

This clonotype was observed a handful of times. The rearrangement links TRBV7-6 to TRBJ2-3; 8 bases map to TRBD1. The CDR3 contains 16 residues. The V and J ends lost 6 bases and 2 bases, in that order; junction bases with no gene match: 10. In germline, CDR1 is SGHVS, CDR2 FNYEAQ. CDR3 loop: CASRLTGGSYTDTQYF. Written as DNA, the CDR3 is TGTGCCAGCAGACTCACAGGGGGATCATACACAGATACGCAGTATTTT. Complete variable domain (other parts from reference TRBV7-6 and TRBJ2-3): GAGVSQSPRYKVTKRGQDVALRCDPISGHVSLYWYRQALGQGPEFLTYFNYEAQQDKSGLPNDRFSAERPEGSISTLTIQRTEQRDSAMYRCASRLTGGSYTDTQYFGPGTRLTVL.

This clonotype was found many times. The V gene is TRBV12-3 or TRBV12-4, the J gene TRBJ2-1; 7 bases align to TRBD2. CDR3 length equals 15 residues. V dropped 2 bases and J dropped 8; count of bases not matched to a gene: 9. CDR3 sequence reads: CASSLRLARGDEQFF. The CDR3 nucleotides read TGTGCCAGCAGTTTAAGACTAGCCCGTGGGGATGAGCAGTTCTTC.

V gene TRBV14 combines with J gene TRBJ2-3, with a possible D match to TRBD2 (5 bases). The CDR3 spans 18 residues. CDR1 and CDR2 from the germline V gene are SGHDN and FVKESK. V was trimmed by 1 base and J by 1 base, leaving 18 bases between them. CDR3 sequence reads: CASSQVWTTRRGTDTQYF. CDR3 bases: TGTGCCAGCAGCCAAGTATGGACGACCAGGCGGGGCACAGATACGCAGTATTTT.

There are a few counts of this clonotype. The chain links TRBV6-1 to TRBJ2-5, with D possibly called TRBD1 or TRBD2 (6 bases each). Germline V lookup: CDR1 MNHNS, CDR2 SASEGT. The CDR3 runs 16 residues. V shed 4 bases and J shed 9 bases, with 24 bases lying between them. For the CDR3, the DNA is TGTGCCAGCAGTGCTCCGGGACACCTTGGGTGGAGGGCCCAGTACTTC. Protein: CASSAPGHLGWRAQYF.

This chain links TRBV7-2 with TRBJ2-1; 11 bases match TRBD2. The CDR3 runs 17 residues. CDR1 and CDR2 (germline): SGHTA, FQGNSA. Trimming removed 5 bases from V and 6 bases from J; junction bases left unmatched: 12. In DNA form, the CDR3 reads TGTGCCAGCAGCCTTGCAAGACGACTAGCGGGGATCAATGAGCAGTTCTTC. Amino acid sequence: CASSLARRLAGINEQFF.

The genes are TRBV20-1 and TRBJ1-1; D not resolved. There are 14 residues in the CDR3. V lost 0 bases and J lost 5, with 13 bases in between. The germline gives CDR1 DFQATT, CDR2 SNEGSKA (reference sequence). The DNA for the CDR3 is TGCAGTGCTAGAGAGGGAGCAAGTGGGACTGAAGCTTTCTTT. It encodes CSAREGASGTEAFF.

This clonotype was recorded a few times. In nucleotides, the CDR3 is TGTGCCAGCAGCCTCCAGGGAAGGGTCACAGATACGCAGTATTTT. It is translated as CASSLQGRVTDTQYF. The V call is TRBV9, the J call TRBJ2-3, with D possibly matching TRBD1 (5 bases). Deletions cut 4 bases from V and 2 bases from J, with 14 bases between. The CDR3 is 15 residues long. The germline CDR1 and CDR2 sequences are SGDLS and YYNGEE.